This entry concerns a single TCR beta chain. Its antigen is currently unknown. The PCR had 60 Vbeta and 13 Jbeta primers. Clones were sequenced by immunoSEQ multiplex PCR, and TCRdb holds only the in-frame ones, with some missing. The sample holds roughly 170,000 clones, about 80% seen once. These data are taken from a study of cytomegalovirus exposure and HLA in healthy donors. Study-level findings and limits: Based on reports, TCR beta sequences accurately predicted HLA-A and HLA-B alleles for most subjects.

Sequenced sample: PBMCs. The receptor comes from a boy aged 10-17 years in good health and CMV-seronegative.

In DNA form, the CDR3 reads TGTGCCTGGAGTCTGGCGGCCGGGGCTTTCTTT. It specifies CAWSLAAGAFF. V is TRBV30 and J is TRBJ1-1; no reliable D call. The CDR3 covers 11 residues. Germline CDR1 and CDR2: GTSNPN and SVGIG (reference sequence). The V gene lost 2 bases and the J gene lost 11 bases, with 12 bases spanning the gap.